This TCR beta chain is from a study of T cell changes during pregnancy in multiple sclerosis. Germline V gives CDR1 KGHSH, CDR2 LQKENI. V was trimmed by 6 bases and J by 1 base, leaving 16 bases between them. The CDR3 spans 15 residues. Sequencing used immunoSEQ multiplex PCR; TCRdb keeps in-frame clones, though not all of them. The data contain roughly 80,000 clones, 93% of them singletons. The rearrangement links TRBV18 to TRBJ2-7, with TRBD1 as a possible D gene (5 bases). The clonotype originates from a female donor with multiple sclerosis, enrolled in a pregnancy study. The sequencing used peripheral blood, collected in the second trimester of pregnancy. In DNA, the CDR3 is TGTGCCAGCTCCCTCAATGGGGCAGTGTCCTACGAGCAGTACTTC. Amino acid sequence: CASSLNGAVSYEQYF.